A single sample is the source of the 2 T cell receptor beta chains below, sequenced in a study of CD8+CD57+ T cells in acquired aplastic anemia. Genomic DNA acted as the template from which TCR beta VDJ combination and CDR3 sequence profiling were carried out. TCRdb re-analysed the reads in MiXCR, keeping a single row per CDR3 protein. In the table there are 150,000 to 200,000 distinct CDR3 sequences, around 50% of which are singletons. It was patients with CD8+CD57+ cell expansion by flow cytometry who were chosen for sequencing. Sequenced sample: sorted CD4+, CD8+, or CD8+CD57+ T cells (not recorded which) from PBMCs. The receptors stem from a human donor with aplastic anemia.

For this clonotype: Since a much larger clone is just one base distant, this may be a read error. The rearrangement links TRBV11-2 to TRBJ2-7; D is tentatively TRBD1 or TRBD2 (7 bases each). The J call could be wrong; TRBJ2-4 is a better fit for the DNA end. This CDR3 has 15 amino acids. The germline CDR1 and CDR2 sequences are SGHAT and FQNNGV. CDR3: CASSQRGGGKDIQYF. CDR3 bases: TGTGCCAGCAGCCAGCGGGGAGGGGGCAAAGACATTCAGTACTTC.

V is TRBV7-7 and J is TRBJ2-5; 7 bases fit TRBD2. This CDR3 region has 15 residues. The junction had 8 bases not matched to a gene; V was cut back by 2 bases and J by 5 bases. Germline V lookup: CDR1 SSHAT, CDR2 FNYEAQ (reference sequence). For the CDR3, the DNA is TGTGCCAGCAGCTTATATCCGGGAGGAAGGGAGACCCAGTACTTC. This gives the protein CASSLYPGGRETQYF. The full variable domain, completed using reference TRBV7-7 and TRBJ2-5, is GAGVSQSPRYKVTKRGQDVTLRCDPISSHATLYWYQQALGQGPEFLTYFNYEAQPDKSGLPSDRFSAERPEGSISTLTIQRTEQRDSAMYRCASSLYPGGRETQYFGPGTRLLVL.